This record concerns one T cell receptor beta chain sequence. Preparation of the TCRbeta library involved a method that used unique molecular identifiers. Each CDR3 protein is one row after TCRdb ran MiXCR on the PCR reads. The repertoire has a few hundred thousand distinct CDR3 sequences, roughly 11% of them found once; the top ten carry 4.5% to 7%. The data belong to a study of T-cell reconstitution after alpha-beta-depleted transplantation in children. This CDR3 contains 14 residues. The trim removed 4 bases at V and 9 bases at J, leaving 5 bases unmatched. Germline V gives CDR1 ENHRY, CDR2 SYGVKD.

The sequence came from a human donor who donated a stem cell graft to a child with acute myeloid leukemia. This sequence joins TRBV10-3 and TRBJ2-1, with 11 bases aligning to TRBD2. Material: PBMCs from the stem cell graft donor, obtained from the stem cell graft. CDR3 nucleotide sequence: TGTGCCATCAGTGTAACTAGCGGGAGAGCTGAGCAGTTCTTC. Residues: CAISVTSGRAEQFF.